The source of this T cell receptor (beta chain) is a study of identical twins. Study conclusions and caveats: Among out-of-frame alpha sequences shared by twins, low generation probability occurred in excess.

This clonotype has only a few counts. Its antigen is currently unknown. TCRdb passed the 5' RACE reads through MiXCR, listing each CDR3 protein once. Of 350,000 to 450,000 distinct CDR3 sequences listed, 15% to 20% are singletons. Trimming removed 6 bases at V and 3 bases at J, with 14 bases between. This CDR3 is built from 13 residues. Germline CDR1 SQVTM, CDR2 ANQGSEA. This clonotype was sampled from a man aged 45-65 years in good health. The chain carries TRBV29-1 and TRBJ1-2; TRBD1 might be the D (5 bases). The source material was naive T cells sorted from blood. CDR3 in amino acids: CSVGSRQHYGYTF. CDR3 coding DNA: TGCAGCGTGGGGTCCAGACAGCACTATGGCTACACCTTC.